Below, one TCR beta chain is given with its context. This specimen comes from a study of tumour-infiltrating T cells in Burkitt lymphoma. Study background: Survival, overall and progression-free, tracked with productive clonality.

The assay was immunoSEQ multiplex PCR, and TCRdb's table has in-frame clones only and misses some. This table has around 15,000 clones, roughly 85% appearing once. CDR3 length: 14 residues. Trimming removed 0 bases from V and 6 bases from J, with 12 bases in between. The V gene's germline CDR1 is SGHDT and CDR2 YYEEEE. Sample: tumor tissue. The chain combines TRBV5-6 with TRBJ1-1; D uncertain. The receptor was derived from a human donor with diffuse large B-cell lymphoma. CDR3 DNA sequence: TGTGCCAGCAGCTTGGTCGGGGAGACCGCTGAAGCTTTCTTT. It encodes CASSLVGETAEAFF.